A selection of T cell receptor beta chains follows, all from one sample in a study of blood T cell repertoires in COVID-19. TCRdb's table, derived via immunoSEQ multiplex PCR, lists solely in-frame clones and lacks some. The table lists about 220,000 clones, roughly 90% of them singletons. The material sequenced was peripheral blood. The receptors were gathered from a man aged 35 to 55 with active or convalescent COVID-19. CDR3s include the opening cysteine and the closing phenylalanine or tryptophan. D genes are given only for firm matches. A clone size is listed for some rows: how often the clone was seen (once, few, many), or a class if it is expanded.

NA 16 TRBJ1-3 NA TRBV27 TGTGCCAGCAGTGCACAGGCACTCAATAACGGAAACACCATATATTTT CASSAQALNNGNTIYF
NA 16 TRBJ2-5 NA TRBV5-1 TGCGCCAGCACCCAACTGACAGGTACCCGTCAAGAGACCCAGTACTTC CASTQLTGTRQETQYF
NA 17 TRBJ2-1 TRBD2 TRBV4-2 TGTGCCAGCAGCCAAGATTTTGGACTAGCGCTCTACAATGAGCAGTTCTTC CASSQDFGLALYNEQFF
NA 13 TRBJ1-1 NA TRBV12-3/TRBV12-4 TGTGCCAGCAGTTTCGGCGGATTAATTGAAGCTTTCTTT CASSFGGLIEAFF
once 15 TRBJ2-5 TRBD2 TRBV5-4 TGTGCCAGCAGCTTGGCTGGAGCGGGAGAAGAGACCCAGTACTTC CASSLAGAGEETQYF
NA 15 TRBJ1-4 NA TRBV11-1 TGTGCCAGCAGCCCGTCATCCAGGCAAAATGAAAAACTGTTTTTT CASSPSSRQNEKLFF
NA 12 TRBJ2-7 TRBD1 TRBV6-5 TGTGCCTCCGGGGACAGCTCCTACGAGCAGTACTTC CASGDSSYEQYF
NA 16 TRBJ2-1 TRBD1 TRBV27 TGTGCCAGCAGTTTGCCCGGACAGGGGGCAGCGGGTGAGCAGTTCTTC CASSLPGQGAAGEQFF
NA 14 TRBJ1-4 NA TRBV5-1 TGCGCCAGCAGTTCCGGTACAACTAATGAAAAACTGTTTTTT CASSSGTTNEKLFF
NA 14 TRBJ1-2 TRBD1 TRBV7-2 TGTGCCAGCAGCGGCTGGACAGGCCACTATGGCTACACCTTC CASSGWTGHYGYTF
NA 15 TRBJ1-1 NA TRBV14 TGTGCCAGCAGCCAAGACGCAGAATTCAACACTGAAGCTTTCTTT CASSQDAEFNTEAFF
NA 10 TRBJ2-3 NA TRBV29-1 TGCAGCGTCAGGGGTGATACGCAGTATTTT CSVRGDTQYF
NA 14 TRBJ1-2 NA TRBV6-5 TGTGCCAGCAGTTACACCGGGGGGGACGGAGGCTACACCTTC CASSYTGGDGGYTF
NA 16 TRBJ1-5 TRBD1 TRBV6-1 TGTGCCAGCAGTGGGTGGGGGGGACAGGTGAATCAGCCCCAGCATTTT CASSGWGGQVNQPQHF
NA 14 TRBJ1-1 TRBD1 TRBV19 TGTGCCACAAAGACAGGGGGTTCCCACACTGAAGCTTTCTTT CATKTGGSHTEAFF
NA 16 TRBJ1-4 NA TRBV9 TGTGCCAGCGGTCAGGGATGGGGTGAGACTAATGAAAAACTGTTTTTT CASGQGWGETNEKLFF
NA 18 TRBJ2-5 TRBD2 TRBV11-2 TGTGCCAGCAGCTTAGAAATCGGCGGGGGGCGCGATAAAGAGACCCAGTACTTC CASSLEIGGGRDKETQYF
NA 16 TRBJ2-3 NA TRBV11-2 TGTGCCAGCAGCTTCTACGCAACGATGGGCGGGGATACGCAGTATTTT CASSFYATMGGDTQYF
NA 14 TRBJ1-5 NA TRBV15 TGTGCCACCAGCAGAGACAACATGAATCAGCCCCAGCATTTT CATSRDNMNQPQHF